Below, 15 T cell receptor beta chains from the same sample are listed, as sequenced in a study of blood T cells in healthy people across ages. Primers used in a second PCR of roughly 7 to 12 cycles were a sample-barcoded 5' primer and a J-beta primer mix. MiXCR was run by TCRdb on the 5' RACE reads, yielding one entry per CDR3 protein. The table lists hundreds of thousands of distinct CDR3 sequences, roughly 43% of them singletons. The sequenced material came from blood. The receptors were gathered from a man older than 75 in good health.

Note on this clonotype: Because the CDR3's place on the DNA is in doubt, the DNA is left out and the CDR3 is given as listed by TCRdb. The rearrangement joins TRBV12-3 or TRBV12-4 to TRBJ1-1; no DNA check was done on the table's D call, TRBD1. Ends included, the CDR3 has 13 residues. The CDR3 protein is CASSSSGYTEAFF.

The chain recombines TRBV7-2 with TRBJ1-1; the D is unclear. The V end was cut by 6 bases, the J end by 5 bases, with 13 bases between. This CDR3 is 13 amino acids long. The germline CDR1 and CDR2 sequences are SGHTA and FQGNSA. For the CDR3, the DNA is TGTGCCAGCAGTCACCCCGTGGGGACTGAAGCTTTCTTT. Protein product: CASSHPVGTEAFF. The full variable domain, completed using reference TRBV7-2 and TRBJ1-1, is GAGVSQSPSNKVTEKGKDVELRCDPISGHTALYWYRQSLGQGLEFLIYFQGNSAPDKSGLPSDRFSAERTGGSVSTLTIQRTQQEDSAVYLCASSHPVGTEAFFGQGTRLTVV.

This clonotype was seen many times. The gene calls are TRBV6-2 or TRBV6-3 and TRBJ2-5; maybe TRBD2 (6 bases). CDR3 length: 18 residues. Trimming cost V 6 bases and J 1 base, with 24 bases left between them. Germline V lookup: CDR1 MNHEY, CDR2 SVGEGT. CDR3 region: CASSGTPGLRGLQETQYF. DNA for the CDR3: TGTGCCAGCAGCGGCACGCCGGGACTTAGAGGCCTCCAAGAGACCCAGTACTTC.

The chain uses TRBV7-9 and TRBJ1-5; weak D call: TRBD1 (5 bases). V was cut by 2 bases and J by 0 bases, with 14 bases left in between. The CDR3 has 17 amino acids. Germline assignment: CDR1 SEHNR and CDR2 FQNEAQ (reference sequence). CDR3: CASSLQWQGSSNQPQHF. In nucleotides, the CDR3 is TGTGCCAGCAGCTTACAATGGCAGGGCTCTAGCAATCAGCCCCAGCATTTT. Based on the CDR3 plus reference TRBV7-9 and TRBJ1-5, the full variable domain is DTGVSQNPRHKITKRGQNVTFRCDPISEHNRLYWYRQTLGQGPEFLTYFQNEAQLEKSRLLSDRFSAERPKGSFSTLEIQRTEQGDSAMYLCASSLQWQGSSNQPQHFGDGTRLSIL.

Remarks on this clonotype: This could be a read error, since a much larger clone is one nucleotide away. The genes are TRBV6-5 and TRBJ2-5; the D gene is possibly TRBD1 (5 bases). The CDR3 has 15 amino acids. Germline V lookup: CDR1 MNHEY, CDR2 SVGAGI. Trimming cost V 2 bases and J 2 bases, with 12 bases left between them. The CDR3 bases are TGTGCCAGCAGTTACGCGATGAACAGGCAAGAGACCCAGTACTTC. Translating it yields CASSYAMNRQETQYF.

This chain uses TRBV10-3 with TRBJ1-4; TRBD1 agrees at 11 bases. The junction had 2 bases not matched to a gene; V was cut back by 6 bases and J by 8 bases. CDR3 length equals 13 residues. Germline-derived CDR1 and CDR2 are ENHRY and SYGVKD. CDR3 protein: CAISRDRGEKLFF. The CDR3 DNA reads as TGTGCCATCAGCCGGGACAGGGGGGAAAAACTGTTTTTT.

The chain couples TRBV4-3 to TRBJ2-3, with 9 bases that match TRBD2. V lost 8 bases and J lost 4; bases outside the gene matches: 10. The CDR3 totals 15 residues. CDR1 and CDR2 (germline): LGHNA, YSLEER. CDR3 DNA: TGCGCCAGCCGCCGGACTAGCGATAGGGCAGATACGCAGTATTTT. Encoded protein: CASRRTSDRADTQYF.

V gene TRBV12-3 or TRBV12-4 combines with J gene TRBJ2-7; no clear D. This CDR3 is 12 amino acids long. Trimming removed 5 bases from V and 6 bases from J, with 11 bases in between. This CDR3 is CASSQRMLEQYF. For the CDR3, the DNA is TGTGCCAGCAGTCAGAGGATGCTCGAGCAGTACTTC.

This chain uses TRBV12-3 or TRBV12-4 with TRBJ2-3; D gene uncertain. V lost 5 bases and J 6 bases, leaving 15 bases between the germline ends. CDR3 size: 14 residues. The CDR3 DNA sequence: TGTGCCAGCAGTACCAGAGTAAAGGCCGATACGCAGTATTTT. Translating gives CASSTRVKADTQYF.

The V call is TRBV30, the J call TRBJ2-7; 7 bases line up with TRBD2. V lost 0 bases to trimming and J lost 6 bases; unmatched junction nucleotides: 8. CDR1 is GTSNPN and CDR2 is SVGIG in the germline V gene (reference sequence). The CDR3 is 14 residues long. The CDR3 region is CAWSVLSGSGEQYF. The CDR3 DNA sequence: TGTGCCTGGAGTGTACTTAGCGGGTCCGGCGAGCAGTACTTC.

The chain employs TRBV14 and TRBJ2-1; D might be TRBD1 or TRBD2, each matching 5 bases. Germline CDR1 is SGHDN and CDR2 is FVKESK. The V and J ends lost 6 bases and 4 bases respectively, with 16 bases between them. CDR3 length: 15 residues. The CDR3 coding sequence is TGTGCCAGCAGTTCAAACCGGGGCCAGTACAATGAGCAGTTCTTC. Encoded protein: CASSSNRGQYNEQFF.

The rearrangement uses TRBV20-1 and TRBJ2-3; D is unclear. In germline, CDR1 is DFQATT, CDR2 SNEGSKA (reference sequence). The CDR3 length is 14 residues. V gave up 0 bases and J gave up 3 bases, with 10 bases separating them. In DNA form, the CDR3 reads TGCAGTGCTAGAGAAGGGATCGCGACAGATACGCAGTATTTT. It encodes CSAREGIATDTQYF.

The V and J genes are TRBV27 and TRBJ2-4; 7 bases line up with TRBD2. With the DNA end fitting TRBJ2-7 better, the J assignment may be wrong. The CDR3 totals 13 residues. Germline CDR1 is MNHEY and CDR2 is SMNVEV (reference sequence). The CDR3 nucleotides are TGTGCCAGCAGGAGGGGAGGGGCCTACGAGCAGTACTTC. This codes for CASRRGGAYEQYF.

The chain uses TRBV4-3 and TRBJ2-5; D possibly matches TRBD1 or TRBD2 (5 bases each). The CDR3 sequence is 17 residues long. V dropped 1 base and J dropped 11 bases, with 26 bases sitting between them. CDR1 LGHNA and CDR2 YSLEER come from the germline V gene. The CDR3 is CASSQVRGVLSYNEQYF. Here the CDR3 DNA reads TGCGCCAGCAGCCAAGTAAGGGGAGTCCTTAGTTACAATGAGCAGTACTTC.

Worth noting for this clonotype: A single base separates this from a much larger clone, so it may be a read error. V is TRBV29-1 and J is TRBJ2-3, with D perhaps being TRBD1 or TRBD2 (5 bases each). Germline CDR1 is SQVTM and CDR2 is ANQGSEA. The CDR3 has 16 amino acids. The CDR3: CNVSGTAQSSTDTQYF. CDR3 DNA: TGCAACGTTTCCGGGACGGCACAATCGAGCACAGATACGCAGTATTTT.